This paragraph covers one T cell receptor beta chain sequence. Profiling relied on immunoSEQ multiplex PCR, and the TCRdb table lists in-frame clones only, not all of them. Here the sample spans 40,000 to 45,000 clones, around nine tenths being singletons. These data belong to a study of T cell changes during pregnancy in multiple sclerosis. Trimming cost V 3 bases and J 4 bases, with 9 bases left between them. The CDR3 sequence is 13 residues long. CDR1 is MRHNA and CDR2 is SNTAGT in the germline V gene. The clonotype originates from a female donor with multiple sclerosis, enrolled in a pregnancy study. The V and J genes are TRBV6-4 and TRBJ1-1; D call uncertain. Sequences were derived from CD8+ T cells from peripheral blood mononuclear cells, sampled in the third trimester of pregnancy. CDR3 residues: CASSEGRGTEAFF. DNA of the CDR3: TGTGCCAGCAGTGAAGGTCGGGGCACTGAAGCTTTCTTT.